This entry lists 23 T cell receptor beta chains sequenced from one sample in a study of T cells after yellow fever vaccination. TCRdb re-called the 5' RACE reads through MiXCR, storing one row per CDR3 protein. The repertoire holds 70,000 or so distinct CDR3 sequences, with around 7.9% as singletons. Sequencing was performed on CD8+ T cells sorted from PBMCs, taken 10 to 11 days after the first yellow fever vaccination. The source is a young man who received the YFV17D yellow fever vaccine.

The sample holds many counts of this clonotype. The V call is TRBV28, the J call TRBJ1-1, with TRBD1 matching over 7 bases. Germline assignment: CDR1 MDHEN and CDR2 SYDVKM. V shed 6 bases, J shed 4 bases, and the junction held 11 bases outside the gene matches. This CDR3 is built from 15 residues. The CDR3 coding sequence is TGTGCCAGCAGGCGTTTGACGACAGGGATCACTGAAGCTTTCTTT. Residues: CASRRLTTGITEAFF.

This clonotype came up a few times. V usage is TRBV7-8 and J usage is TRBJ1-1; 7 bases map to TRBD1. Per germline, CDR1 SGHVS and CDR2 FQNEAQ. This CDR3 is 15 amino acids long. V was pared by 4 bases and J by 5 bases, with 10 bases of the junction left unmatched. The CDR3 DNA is TGTGCCAGCAGCTACTACGAGGGGGCGAGAACTGAAGCTTTCTTT. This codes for CASSYYEGARTEAFF. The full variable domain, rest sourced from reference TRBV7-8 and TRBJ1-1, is GAGVSQSPRYKVAKRGQDVALRCDPISGHVSLFWYQQALGQGPEFLTYFQNEAQLDKSGLPSDRFFAERPEGSVSTLKIQRTQQEDSAVYLCASSYYEGARTEAFFGQGTRLTVV.

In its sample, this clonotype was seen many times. The CDR3 nucleotides read TGTGCCAGCAGCCCAGGGACTAGCGGGGTGCCCCGGAACGGGGAGCTGTTTTTT. Translation gives CASSPGTSGVPRNGELFF. This chain links TRBV11-2 with TRBJ2-2; 13 bases are a match to TRBD2. CDR1 and CDR2 (germline): SGHAT, FQNNGV. With 5 bases clipped from V and 7 bases from J, the junction kept 13 bases outside the gene matches. This CDR3 region has 18 residues.

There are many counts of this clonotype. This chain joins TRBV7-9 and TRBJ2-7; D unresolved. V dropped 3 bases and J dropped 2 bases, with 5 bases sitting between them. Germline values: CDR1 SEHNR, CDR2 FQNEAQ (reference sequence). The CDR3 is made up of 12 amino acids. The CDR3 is CASSFRAYEQYF. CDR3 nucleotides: TGTGCCAGCAGCTTTCGGGCCTACGAGCAGTACTTC.

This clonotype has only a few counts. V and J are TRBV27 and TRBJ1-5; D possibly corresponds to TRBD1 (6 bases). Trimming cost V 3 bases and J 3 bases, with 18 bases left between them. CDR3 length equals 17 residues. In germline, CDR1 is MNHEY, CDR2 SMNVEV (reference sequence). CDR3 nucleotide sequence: TGTGCCAGCAGTTTCAGCTGGGACAAAGCGGCCAATCAGCCCCAGCATTTT. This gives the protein CASSFSWDKAANQPQHF.

The CDR3 loop is CASSESERYTGELFF. Written as DNA, the CDR3 is TGTGCCAGCAGTGAATCGGAGCGATACACCGGGGAGCTGTTTTTT. The chain uses TRBV6-1 and TRBJ2-2; D gene ambiguous. The V gene's germline CDR1 is MNHNS and CDR2 SASEGT. This CDR3 region has 15 residues. V was pared by 2 bases and J by 3 bases, with 10 bases between.

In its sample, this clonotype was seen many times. The CDR3 DNA reads as TGCAGCGTTGTCAGGACGCCCAAGCTAGGCCCAGATACGCAGTATTTT. Protein sequence: CSVVRTPKLGPDTQYF. The rearrangement joins TRBV29-1 to TRBJ2-3, with D unresolved. From germline, CDR1 is SQVTM and CDR2 ANQGSEA. This CDR3 region has 16 residues. V was clipped by 4 bases and J by 4 bases, with 21 bases between them.

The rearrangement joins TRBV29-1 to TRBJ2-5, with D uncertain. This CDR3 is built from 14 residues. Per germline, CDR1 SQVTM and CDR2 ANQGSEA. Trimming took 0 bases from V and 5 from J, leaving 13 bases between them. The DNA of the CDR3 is TGCAGCGTTGAAGAGGGCCCAGGTTGGGAGACCCAGTACTTC. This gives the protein CSVEEGPGWETQYF. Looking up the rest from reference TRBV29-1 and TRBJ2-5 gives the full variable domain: SAVISQKPSRDICQRGTSLTIQCQVDSQVTMMFWYRQQPGQSLTLIATANQGSEATYESGFVIDKFPISRPNLTFSTLTVSNMSPEDSSIYLCSVEEGPGWETQYFGPGTRLLVL.

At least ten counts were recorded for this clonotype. CDR3 protein: CAISVRQRGGAEKLFF. Here the CDR3 DNA reads TGTGCCATCAGCGTACGCCAGCGAGGGGGAGCTGAAAAACTGTTTTTT. This chain joins TRBV10-3 and TRBJ1-4, with D tentatively TRBD1 (6 bases). V gave up 6 bases and J gave up 7 bases, with 21 bases separating them. The CDR3 covers 16 residues. Germline V gene sequence: CDR1 ENHRY, CDR2 SYGVKD.

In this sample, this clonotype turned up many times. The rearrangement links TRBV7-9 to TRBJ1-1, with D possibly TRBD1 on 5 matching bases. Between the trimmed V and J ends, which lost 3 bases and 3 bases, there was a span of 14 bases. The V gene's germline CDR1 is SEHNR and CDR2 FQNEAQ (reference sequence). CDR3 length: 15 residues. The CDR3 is CASSFLPGRDTEAFF. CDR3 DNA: TGTGCCAGCAGCTTTCTCCCAGGGAGGGACACTGAAGCTTTCTTT.

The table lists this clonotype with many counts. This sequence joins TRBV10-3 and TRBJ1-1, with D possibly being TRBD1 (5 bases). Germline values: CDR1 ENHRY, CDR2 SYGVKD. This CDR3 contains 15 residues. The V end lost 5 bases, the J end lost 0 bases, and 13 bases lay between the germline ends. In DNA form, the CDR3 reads TGTGCCATCAGTTCGGGGGAGTGGTTGAACACTGAAGCTTTCTTT. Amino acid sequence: CAISSGEWLNTEAFF.

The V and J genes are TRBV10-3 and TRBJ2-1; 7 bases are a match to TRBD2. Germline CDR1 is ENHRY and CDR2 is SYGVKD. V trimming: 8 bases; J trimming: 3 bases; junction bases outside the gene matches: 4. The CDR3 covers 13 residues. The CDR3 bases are TGTGCCATCGGACCGGGAGGCTACAATGAGCAGTTCTTC. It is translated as CAIGPGGYNEQFF.

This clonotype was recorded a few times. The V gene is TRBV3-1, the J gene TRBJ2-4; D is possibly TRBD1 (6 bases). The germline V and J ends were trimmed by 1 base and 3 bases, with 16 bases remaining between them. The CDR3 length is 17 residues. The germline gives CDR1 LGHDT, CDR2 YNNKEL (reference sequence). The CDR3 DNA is TGTGCCAGCAGCCAAGTTCAACAGGGTGAAGTCAAAAACATTCAGTACTTC. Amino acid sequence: CASSQVQQGEVKNIQYF.

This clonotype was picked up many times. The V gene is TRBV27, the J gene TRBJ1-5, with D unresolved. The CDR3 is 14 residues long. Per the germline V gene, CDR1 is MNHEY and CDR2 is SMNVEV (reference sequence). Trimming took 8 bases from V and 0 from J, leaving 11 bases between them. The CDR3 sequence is CASGLSYSNQPQHF. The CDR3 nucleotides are TGTGCCAGCGGACTGAGCTATAGCAATCAGCCCCAGCATTTT.

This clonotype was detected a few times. The CDR3 here is CASSLSGGARNEQFF. CDR3 coding DNA: TGTGCCAGCAGCTTAAGCGGGGGGGCCAGGAATGAGCAGTTCTTC. The chain carries TRBV7-8 and TRBJ2-1, with 10 bases matching TRBD2. The CDR3 covers 15 residues. Germline V gene data show CDR1 as SGHVS and CDR2 as FQNEAQ. With 2 bases clipped from V and 7 bases from J, the junction kept 5 bases outside the gene matches.

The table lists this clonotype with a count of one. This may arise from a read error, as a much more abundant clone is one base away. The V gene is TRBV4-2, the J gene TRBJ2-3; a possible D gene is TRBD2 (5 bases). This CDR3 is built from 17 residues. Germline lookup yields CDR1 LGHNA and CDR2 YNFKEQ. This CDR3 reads CASIQETTLTTGDTQYF. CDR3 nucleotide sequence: TGTGCCAGCATCCAAGAGACTACCCTTACAACCGGAGATACGCAGTATTTT.

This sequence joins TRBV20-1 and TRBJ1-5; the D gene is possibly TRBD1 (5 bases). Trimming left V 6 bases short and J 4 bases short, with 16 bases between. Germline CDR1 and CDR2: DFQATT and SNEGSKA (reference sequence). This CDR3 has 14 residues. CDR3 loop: CSAWGVSWNQPQHF. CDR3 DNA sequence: TGCAGTGCCTGGGGGGTCTCATGGAATCAGCCCCAGCATTTT.

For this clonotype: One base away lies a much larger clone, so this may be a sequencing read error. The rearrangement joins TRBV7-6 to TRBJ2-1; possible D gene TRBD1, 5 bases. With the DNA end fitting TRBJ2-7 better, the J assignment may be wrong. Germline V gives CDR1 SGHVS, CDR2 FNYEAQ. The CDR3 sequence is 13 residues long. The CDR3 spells CASSLDPGYEQYF. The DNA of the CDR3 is TGTGCCAGCAGCTTAGACCCAGGGTATGAGCAGTACTTC.

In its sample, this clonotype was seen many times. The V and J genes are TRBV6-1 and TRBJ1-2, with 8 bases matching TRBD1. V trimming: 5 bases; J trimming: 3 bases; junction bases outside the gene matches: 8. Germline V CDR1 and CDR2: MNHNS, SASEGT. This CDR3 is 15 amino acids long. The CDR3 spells CASSNGQGVDYGYTF. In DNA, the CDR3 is TGTGCCAGCAGTAATGGACAGGGAGTCGACTATGGCTACACCTTC.

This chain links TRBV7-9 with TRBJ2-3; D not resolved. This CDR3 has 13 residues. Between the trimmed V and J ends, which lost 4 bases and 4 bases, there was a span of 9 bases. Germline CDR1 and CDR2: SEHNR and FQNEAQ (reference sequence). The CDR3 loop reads CASSSSLADTQYF. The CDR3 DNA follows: TGTGCCAGCAGCTCTTCACTGGCAGATACGCAGTATTTT.

CDR3 region: CASSLGQSSYEQYV. The DNA for the CDR3 is TGTGCCAGCAGCTTAGGCCAGAGCTCCTACGAGCAGTACGTC. The chain links TRBV13 to TRBJ2-7; D is undetermined. V lost 0 bases, J lost 0 bases, and 6 bases lay in between. The CDR3 has 14 amino acids. Looked up from germline, CDR1 is PRHDT and CDR2 is FYEKMQ (reference sequence).

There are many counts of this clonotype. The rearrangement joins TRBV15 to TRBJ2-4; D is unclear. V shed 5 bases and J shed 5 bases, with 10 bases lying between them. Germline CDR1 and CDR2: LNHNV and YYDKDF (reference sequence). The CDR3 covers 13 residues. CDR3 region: CATSAQQQNIQYF. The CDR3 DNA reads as TGTGCCACCAGCGCCCAGCAGCAAAACATTCAGTACTTC. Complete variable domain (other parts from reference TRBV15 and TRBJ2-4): DAMVIQNPRYQVTQFGKPVTLSCSQTLNHNVMYWYQQKSSQAPKLLFHYYDKDFNNEADTPDNFQSRRPNTSFCFLDIRSPGLGDTAMYLCATSAQQQNIQYFGAGTRLSVL.

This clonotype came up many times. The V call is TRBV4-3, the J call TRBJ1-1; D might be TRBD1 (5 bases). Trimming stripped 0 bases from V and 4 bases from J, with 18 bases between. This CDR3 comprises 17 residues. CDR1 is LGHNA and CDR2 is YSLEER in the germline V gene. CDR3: CASSQDILEGLSTEAFF. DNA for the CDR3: TGCGCCAGCAGCCAAGATATTCTGGAGGGGTTGAGCACTGAAGCTTTCTTT.